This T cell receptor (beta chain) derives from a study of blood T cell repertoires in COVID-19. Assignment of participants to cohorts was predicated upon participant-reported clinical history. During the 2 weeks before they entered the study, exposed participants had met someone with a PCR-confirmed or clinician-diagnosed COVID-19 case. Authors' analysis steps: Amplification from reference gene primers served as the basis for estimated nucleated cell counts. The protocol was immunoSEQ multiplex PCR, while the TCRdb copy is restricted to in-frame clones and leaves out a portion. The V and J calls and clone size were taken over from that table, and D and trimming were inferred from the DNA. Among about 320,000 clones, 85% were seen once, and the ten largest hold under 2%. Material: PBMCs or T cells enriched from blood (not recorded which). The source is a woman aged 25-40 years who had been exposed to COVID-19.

CDR3 nucleotide sequence: TGTGCCAGCAGTTTTTTCAGGTTTGGCAATCAGCCCCAGCATTTT. Translated, it gives CASSFFRFGNQPQHF. The chain is built from TRBV28 and TRBJ1-5; the D is unclear. CDR1 and CDR2 from the germline V gene are MDHEN and SYDVKM. The CDR3 spans 15 residues. V was shortened by 3 bases and J by 2 bases, with 11 bases between the two germline ends.